These 22 T cell receptor beta chains share one sample of origin, sequenced in a study of blood T cell repertoires in COVID-19. Clones were read by immunoSEQ multiplex PCR, and TCRdb kept only the in-frame ones, dropping some. The data show approximately 270,000 clones, approximately 83% seen once. The sequenced sample was peripheral blood. These receptors originate from a woman in her 70s with acute or convalescent COVID-19.

This chain uses TRBV7-8 with TRBJ1-5; no definite D call. V lost 1 base, J lost 0 bases, and 10 bases lay in between. There are 16 residues in the CDR3. Germline CDR1 and CDR2: SGHVS and FQNEAQ. The CDR3, as DNA: TGTGCCAGCAGCTTAGTGGCAGGATTTAGCAATCAGCCCCAGCATTTT. This codes for CASSLVAGFSNQPQHF.

This chain joins TRBV20-1 and TRBJ2-1; TRBD2 might be the D (6 bases). CDR1 and CDR2 from the germline V gene are DFQATT and SNEGSKA (reference sequence). This CDR3 spans 11 amino acids. V was shortened by 4 bases and J by 6 bases, with 7 bases between the two germline ends. The CDR3 DNA reads TGCAGTGCTAACGGGGGCAATGAGCAGTTCTTC. It codes for CSANGGNEQFF.

This rearrangement joins TRBV7-2 to TRBJ2-1; TRBD2 matches at 10 bases. Germline V gene data show CDR1 as SGHTA and CDR2 as FQGNSA. V lost 0 bases and J lost 9; bases outside the gene matches: 11. This CDR3 contains 17 residues. DNA of the CDR3: TGTGCCAGCAGCTTAGCCCTCAGCGGGGGGGGCGTTGGTGAGCAGTTCTTC. Translation: CASSLALSGGGVGEQFF.

This rearrangement joins TRBV3-1 (or the pseudogene TRBV3-2) to TRBJ1-3; 8 bases fit TRBD1. The CDR3 has 13 residues. Germline CDR1 reads LGHDT; CDR2 reads YNNKEL (reference sequence). The V gene end was trimmed by 6 bases and the J gene end by 8 bases; junction bases not matched to a gene: 6. The CDR3 DNA is TGTGCCAGCAGTCCGGACAGGGAGCACACCATATATTTT. Translating it yields CASSPDREHTIYF.

This rearrangement joins TRBV16 to TRBJ1-1; a possible D gene is TRBD1 (5 bases). The CDR3 runs 16 residues. The V end was cut by 4 bases, the J end by 6 bases, with 21 bases between. Germline CDR1 is KGHSY and CDR2 is FQNENV. CDR3 bases: TGTGCCAGCAGCCCCGGGACGACTGGGGGAGGCTCTGAAGCTTTCTTT. Translating gives CASSPGTTGGGSEAFF. Together with reference TRBV16 and TRBJ1-1, the CDR3 gives the full variable domain: GEEVAQTPKHLVRGEGQKAKLYCAPIKGHSYVFWYQQVLKNEFKFLISFQNENVFDETGMPKERFSAKCLPNSPCSLEIQATKLEDSAVYFCASSPGTTGGGSEAFFGQGTRLTVV.

The rearrangement links TRBV14 to TRBJ2-5; no reliable D call. The CDR3 is made up of 13 amino acids. V dropped 2 bases and J dropped 7 bases, with 11 bases sitting between them. Germline CDR1 SGHDN, CDR2 FVKESK. The CDR3 loop reads CASSQISYGTQYF. The CDR3 bases are TGTGCCAGCAGCCAAATTAGCTACGGGACCCAGTACTTC.

V gene TRBV2 combines with J gene TRBJ1-1; 7 positions match TRBD1. J lost 6 bases, V lost 8 bases, and 12 bases had no gene match. There are 14 residues in the CDR3. The germline V gene encodes CDR1 SNHLY and CDR2 FYNNEI. CDR3 sequence reads: CASAHRGHGAEAFF. The CDR3 DNA is TGTGCCAGCGCCCACAGGGGTCATGGCGCTGAAGCTTTCTTT.

The chain carries TRBV6-5 and TRBJ1-5, with TRBD1 matching 7 bases. The V gene's germline CDR1 is MNHEY and CDR2 SVGAGI. CDR3 length: 13 amino acids. V shed 7 bases, J shed 4 bases, and the junction held 4 bases outside the gene matches. This CDR3 is CASNNRGNQPQHF. The CDR3, as DNA: TGTGCCAGCAATAACAGGGGAAATCAGCCCCAGCATTTT.

The V gene is TRBV5-4, the J gene TRBJ1-1, with 7 bases that match TRBD1. This CDR3 has 13 amino acids. The junction had 1 base not matched to a gene; V was cut back by 4 bases and J by 1 base. The germline V gene has CDR1 SGHNT and CDR2 YYREEE (reference sequence). This chain's CDR3 is CASSRGQNTEAFF. CDR3 nucleotides: TGTGCCAGCAGCAGGGGGCAGAACACTGAAGCTTTCTTT.

The gene calls are TRBV7-9 and TRBJ1-2; 7 bases match TRBD1. The J segment lost 3 bases and the V segment lost 6 bases, leaving 4 bases of the junction unmatched. The length of the CDR3 is 13 residues. Germline assignment: CDR1 SEHNR and CDR2 FQNEAQ (reference sequence). The CDR3 here is CASSSTGDYGYTF. The CDR3 nucleotides read TGTGCCAGCAGTTCTACAGGGGACTATGGCTACACCTTC.

This rearrangement joins TRBV5-1 to TRBJ1-2; the D is unclear. The CDR3 contains 15 residues. Germline assignment: CDR1 SGHRS and CDR2 YFSETQ. Trimming removed 8 bases at V and 2 bases at J, with 19 bases between. CDR3 nucleotide sequence: TGCGCCAGTCAAGGATCGGACGGGGAAAACTATGGCTACACCTTC. Residues: CASQGSDGENYGYTF.

The count of this clone is one. The genes are TRBV5-1 and TRBJ2-2; D might be TRBD1 (6 bases). This CDR3 is 16 amino acids long. CDR1 and CDR2 (germline): SGHRS, YFSETQ. Trimming removed 3 bases from V and 0 bases from J, with 12 bases in between. The CDR3 DNA reads TGCGCCAGCAGCTCCCTACAGGGCGCGAACACCGGGGAGCTGTTTTTT. Translating it yields CASSSLQGANTGELFF.

The genes are TRBV5-6 and TRBJ1-2, with TRBD1 identical over 8 bases. The V gene's germline CDR1 is SGHDT and CDR2 YYEEEE. V shed 0 bases and J 6 bases; nucleotides not matched to a gene: 4. The CDR3 is made up of 14 amino acids. CDR3 in DNA: TGTGCCAGCAGCTTGGGACAGGGGACCCATGGCTACACCTTC. Amino acid sequence: CASSLGQGTHGYTF.

This clone was picked up a small number of times. The rearrangement joins TRBV27 to TRBJ1-1; 7 nucleotides agree with TRBD1. The CDR3 has 15 residues. Germline trimming cut 4 bases from V and 2 bases from J; bases unmatched to any gene: 7. Per germline, CDR1 MNHEY and CDR2 SMNVEV (reference sequence). CDR3 region: CASSSRQGGNTEAFF. The CDR3 DNA is TGTGCCAGCAGTTCCAGACAGGGTGGAAACACTGAAGCTTTCTTT.

This rearrangement joins TRBV7-9 to TRBJ1-1; D unresolved. This CDR3 is built from 13 residues. Germline V lookup: CDR1 SEHNR, CDR2 FQNEAQ (reference sequence). The V end was cut by 4 bases, the J end by 1 base, with 7 bases between. CDR3: CASSWQKNTEAFF. In DNA, the CDR3 is TGTGCCAGCAGCTGGCAGAAGAACACTGAAGCTTTCTTT. The full variable domain, completed using reference TRBV7-9 and TRBJ1-1, is DTGVSQNPRHKITKRGQNVTFRCDPISEHNRLYWYRQTLGQGPEFLTYFQNEAQLEKSRLLSDRFSAERPKGSFSTLEIQRTEQGDSAMYLCASSWQKNTEAFFGQGTRLTVV.

The CDR3 protein is CASSLVTSGGAWETQYF. Written as DNA, the CDR3 is TGTGCCAGCAGCTTGGTGACTAGCGGGGGGGCCTGGGAGACCCAGTACTTC. This sequence joins TRBV5-6 and TRBJ2-5; 14 bases line up with TRBD2. This CDR3 has 17 residues. The germline gives CDR1 SGHDT, CDR2 YYEEEE. After removal of 0 bases from V and 5 bases from J, the junction contained 6 bases not matched to a gene.

Only one count was recorded for this clone. The V call is TRBV7-8, the J call TRBJ2-5; tentatively, D is TRBD1 (6 bases). Germline CDR1 is SGHVS and CDR2 is FQNEAQ. V lost 5 bases, J lost 0 bases, and 10 bases lay in between. The CDR3 extends over 14 amino acids. The DNA for the CDR3 is TGTGCCAGCAGCACACGGGACAACCAAGAGACCCAGTACTTC. Residues: CASSTRDNQETQYF.

About this clone itself: Other DNA variants within this sample encode the same CDR3. V gene TRBV4-1 combines with J gene TRBJ2-1; 13 bases line up with TRBD2. This CDR3 is built from 16 residues. With 4 bases clipped from V and 5 bases from J, the junction kept 5 bases outside the gene matches. Germline V gene data show CDR1 as MGHRA and CDR2 as YSYEKL. CDR3 sequence (DNA): TGCGCCAGCAGCCGACGGACTAGCGGGGGAAACAATGAGCAGTTCTTC. Protein product: CASSRRTSGGNNEQFF.

V usage is TRBV4-2 and J usage is TRBJ1-6; 10 bases align to TRBD1. Germline CDR1 and CDR2: LGHNA and YNFKEQ. V shed 2 bases, J shed 7 bases, and the junction held 2 bases outside the gene matches. The CDR3 totals 15 residues. CDR3 sequence: CASSQRTGGNSPLHF. CDR3 DNA: TGTGCCAGCAGCCAACGGACAGGGGGAAATTCACCCCTCCACTTT.

V gene TRBV11-2 combines with J gene TRBJ2-5; 7 positions match TRBD2. The length of the CDR3 is 17 residues. The germline V gene encodes CDR1 SGHAT and CDR2 FQNNGV. Germline trimming cut 2 bases from V and 0 bases from J; bases unmatched to any gene: 9. As DNA, the CDR3 is TGTGCCAGCAGCTTAAGTGGCGGGAGACACTACCAAGAGACCCAGTACTTC. Amino acids: CASSLSGGRHYQETQYF.

The gene calls are TRBV5-1 and TRBJ2-5; tentatively, D is TRBD2 (6 bases). V dropped 0 bases and J dropped 2 bases, with 14 bases sitting between them. CDR1 is SGHRS and CDR2 is YFSETQ in the germline V gene. CDR3 length: 16 amino acids. CDR3 region: CASSLAAGRGQETQYF. The CDR3 DNA is TGCGCCAGCAGCTTGGCGGCGGGTCGGGGGCAAGAGACCCAGTACTTC.

This clone was recorded once. The chain carries TRBV6-5 and TRBJ1-2, with 7 bases identical to TRBD1. The germline CDR1 and CDR2 sequences are MNHEY and SVGAGI. This CDR3 region has 14 residues. V trimming: 6 bases; J trimming: 5 bases; junction bases outside the gene matches: 9. Here the CDR3 reads CASRGLRQGYGYTF. CDR3 DNA: TGTGCCAGCAGGGGACTCAGACAGGGATATGGCTACACCTTC.